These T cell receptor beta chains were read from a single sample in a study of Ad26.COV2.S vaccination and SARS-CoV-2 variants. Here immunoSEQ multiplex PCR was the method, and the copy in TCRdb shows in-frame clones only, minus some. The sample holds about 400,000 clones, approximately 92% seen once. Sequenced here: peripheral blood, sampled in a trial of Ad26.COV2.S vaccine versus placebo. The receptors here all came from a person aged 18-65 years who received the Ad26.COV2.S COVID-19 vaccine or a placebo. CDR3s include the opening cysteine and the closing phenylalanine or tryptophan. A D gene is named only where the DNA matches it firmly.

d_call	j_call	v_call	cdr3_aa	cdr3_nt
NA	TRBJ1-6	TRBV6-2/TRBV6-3	CASSIPGNSPLHF	TGTGCCAGCAGTATCCCGGGCAATTCACCCCTCCACTTT
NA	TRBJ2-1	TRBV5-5	CASSFLGNNEQFF	TGTGCCAGCAGCTTTCTCGGCAACAATGAGCAGTTCTTC
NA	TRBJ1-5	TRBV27	CASSPIRSDQPQHF	TGTGCCAGCAGTCCCATAAGAAGCGATCAGCCCCAGCATTTT
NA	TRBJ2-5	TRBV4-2	CASSPARDQQETQYF	TGTGCCAGCAGCCCGGCCCGGGACCAACAAGAGACCCAGTACTTC
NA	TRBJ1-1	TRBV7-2	CASSGTGTTITEAFF	TGTGCCAGCAGCGGGACCGGGACCACGATCACTGAAGCTTTCTTT
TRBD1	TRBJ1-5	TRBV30	CAWNQGAGQPQHF	TGTGCCTGGAATCAGGGGGCCGGGCAGCCCCAGCATTTT
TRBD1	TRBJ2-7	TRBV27	CASSSKPPGGADRNFYYEQYF	TGTGCCAGCAGTTCAAAACCCCCAGGGGGCGCAGACAGAAATTTCTACTACGAGCAGTACTTC
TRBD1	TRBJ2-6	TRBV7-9	CASSSQGTGANVLTF	TGTGCCAGCAGCTCACAGGGGACTGGGGCCAACGTCCTGACTTTC
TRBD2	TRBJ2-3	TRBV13	CASSSRTGGDTQYF	TGTGCCAGCAGCTCACGGACCGGGGGGGATACGCAGTATTTT
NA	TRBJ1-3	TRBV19	CASSPLGSGNTIYF	TGTGCCAGTAGTCCCCTTGGCTCTGGAAACACCATATATTTT